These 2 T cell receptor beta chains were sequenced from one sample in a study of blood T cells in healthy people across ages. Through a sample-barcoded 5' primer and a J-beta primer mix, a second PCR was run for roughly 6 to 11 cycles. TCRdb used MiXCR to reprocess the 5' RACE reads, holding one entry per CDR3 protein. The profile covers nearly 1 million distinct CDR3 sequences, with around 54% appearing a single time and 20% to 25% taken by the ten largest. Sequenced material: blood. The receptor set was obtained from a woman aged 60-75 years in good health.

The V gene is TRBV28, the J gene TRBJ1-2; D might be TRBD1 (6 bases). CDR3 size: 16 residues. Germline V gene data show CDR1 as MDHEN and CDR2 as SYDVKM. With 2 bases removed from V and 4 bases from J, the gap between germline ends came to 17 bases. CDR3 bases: TGTGCCAGCAGTTTACGCAGGGGTGCCGAACTCTATGGCTACACCTTC. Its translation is CASSLRRGAELYGYTF.

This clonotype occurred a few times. Here the CDR3 reads CSVPPGPFYNEQFF. CDR3 coding DNA: TGCAGCGTCCCCCCGGGACCGTTTTACAATGAGCAGTTCTTC. The chain uses TRBV29-1 and TRBJ2-1, with D possibly being TRBD1 or TRBD2 (5 bases each). Between the trimmed V and J ends, which lost 6 bases and 4 bases, there was a span of 16 bases. The CDR3 is 14 residues long. The germline CDR1 and CDR2 sequences are SQVTM and ANQGSEA.